The source of this T cell receptor (beta chain) is a study of blood T cell repertoires in COVID-19. At the level of the study: COVID-19 samples collected from the United States, Italy and Spain covered acute and convalescent phases. PBMCs, B-cell-depleted T cells, or T cells were the source of the cDNA or gDNA that made up the material.

In the authors' workflow: Scientists estimated how many nucleated cells there were by amplifying reference gene primers. Sequencing was performed with immunoSEQ multiplex PCR; in TCRdb, only in-frame clones are kept and a portion is missing. V and J calls and clone size are as listed in that table; D and trimming were resolved from the DNA. This table holds some 300,000 clones, 88% found once. Germline CDR1 and CDR2: SQVTM and ANQGSEA. V gave up 7 bases and J gave up 3 bases; unmatched junction bases: 4. This CDR3 contains 13 residues. The rearrangement links TRBV29-1 to TRBJ1-1; 11 nucleotides align to TRBD1. The source is a woman under 40 who had recovered from COVID-19. The sequenced sample was peripheral blood. CDR3 nucleotides: TGCAGCGACGGACAGGGGGCGTACACTGAAGCTTTCTTT. Protein: CSDGQGAYTEAFF.